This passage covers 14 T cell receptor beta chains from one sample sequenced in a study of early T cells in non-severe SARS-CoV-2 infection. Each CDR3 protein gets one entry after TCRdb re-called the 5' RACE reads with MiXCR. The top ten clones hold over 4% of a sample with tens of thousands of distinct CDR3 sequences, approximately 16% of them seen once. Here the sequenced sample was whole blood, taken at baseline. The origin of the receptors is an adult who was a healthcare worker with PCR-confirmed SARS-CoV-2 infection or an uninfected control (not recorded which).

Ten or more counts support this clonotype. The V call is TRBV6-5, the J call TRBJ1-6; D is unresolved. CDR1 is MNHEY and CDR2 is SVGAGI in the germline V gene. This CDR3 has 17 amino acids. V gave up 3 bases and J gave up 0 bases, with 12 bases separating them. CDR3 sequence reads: CASSYGRPSSYNSPLHF. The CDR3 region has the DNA TGTGCCAGCAGTTATGGGAGGCCCTCCTCCTATAATTCACCCCTCCACTTT.

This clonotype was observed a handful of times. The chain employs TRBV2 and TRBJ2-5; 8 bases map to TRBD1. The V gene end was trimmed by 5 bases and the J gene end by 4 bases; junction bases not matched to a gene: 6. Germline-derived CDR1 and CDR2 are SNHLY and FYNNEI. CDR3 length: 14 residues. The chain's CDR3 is CASSRDRRRETQYF. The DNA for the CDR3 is TGTGCCAGCAGTCGGGACAGGCGGAGAGAGACCCAGTACTTC.

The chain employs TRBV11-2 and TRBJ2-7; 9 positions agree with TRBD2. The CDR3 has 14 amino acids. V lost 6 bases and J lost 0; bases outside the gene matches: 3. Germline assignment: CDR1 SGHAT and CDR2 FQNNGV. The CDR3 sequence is CASRDSGSSYEQYF. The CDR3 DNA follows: TGTGCCAGCAGGGATAGCGGGAGCTCCTACGAGCAGTACTTC. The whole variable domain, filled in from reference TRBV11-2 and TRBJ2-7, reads EAGVAQSPRYKIIEKRQSVAFWCNPISGHATLYWYQQILGQGPKLLIQFQNNGVVDDSQLPKDRFSAERLKGVDSTLKIQPAKLEDSAVYLCASRDSGSSYEQYFGPGTRLTVT.

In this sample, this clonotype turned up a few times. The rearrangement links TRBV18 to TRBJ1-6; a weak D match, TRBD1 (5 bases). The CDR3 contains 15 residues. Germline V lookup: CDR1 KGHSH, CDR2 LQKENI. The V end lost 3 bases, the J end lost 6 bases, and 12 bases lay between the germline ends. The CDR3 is CASSPRDGSNSPLHF. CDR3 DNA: TGTGCCAGCTCACCGCGGGACGGTTCTAATTCACCCCTCCACTTT. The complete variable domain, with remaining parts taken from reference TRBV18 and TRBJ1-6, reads NAGVMQNPRHLVRRRGQEARLRCSPMKGHSHVYWYRQLPEEGLKFMVYLQKENIIDESGMPKERFSAEFPKEGPSILRIQQVVRGDSAAYFCASSPRDGSNSPLHFGNGTRLTVT.

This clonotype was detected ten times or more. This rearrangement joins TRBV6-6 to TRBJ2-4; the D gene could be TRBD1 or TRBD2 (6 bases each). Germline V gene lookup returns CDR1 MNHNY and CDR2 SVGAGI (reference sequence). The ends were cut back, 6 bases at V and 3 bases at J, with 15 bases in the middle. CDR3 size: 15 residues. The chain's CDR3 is CASSYREVGKNIQYF. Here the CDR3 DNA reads TGTGCCAGCAGCTACAGGGAGGTCGGCAAAAACATTCAGTACTTC.

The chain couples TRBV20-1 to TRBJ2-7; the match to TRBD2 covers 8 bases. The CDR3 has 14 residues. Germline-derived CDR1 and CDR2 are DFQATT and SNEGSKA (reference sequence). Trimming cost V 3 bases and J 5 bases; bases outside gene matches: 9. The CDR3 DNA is TGCAGTGCTAGCCGAAGCGGGGGCTTCGACGAGCAGTACTTC. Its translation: CSASRSGGFDEQYF.

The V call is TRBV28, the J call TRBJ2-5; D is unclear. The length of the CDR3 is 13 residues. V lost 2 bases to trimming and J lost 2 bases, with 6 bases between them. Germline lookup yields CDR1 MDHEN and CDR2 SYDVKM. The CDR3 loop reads CASSLPPQETQYF. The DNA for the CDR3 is TGTGCCAGCAGTTTACCCCCTCAAGAGACCCAGTACTTC.

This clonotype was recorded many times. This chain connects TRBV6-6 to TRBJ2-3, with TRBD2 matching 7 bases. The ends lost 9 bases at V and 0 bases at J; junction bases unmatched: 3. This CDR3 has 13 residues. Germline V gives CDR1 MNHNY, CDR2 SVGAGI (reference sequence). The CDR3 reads CASLAASTDTQYF. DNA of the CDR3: TGTGCCAGTCTAGCGGCTAGCACAGATACGCAGTATTTT.

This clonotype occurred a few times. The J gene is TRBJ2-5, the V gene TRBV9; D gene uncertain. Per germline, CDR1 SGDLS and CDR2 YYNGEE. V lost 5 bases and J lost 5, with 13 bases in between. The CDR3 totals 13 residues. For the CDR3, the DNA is TGTGCCAGCAGTCGCTTTGGGGTTGAGACCCAGTACTTC. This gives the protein CASSRFGVETQYF.

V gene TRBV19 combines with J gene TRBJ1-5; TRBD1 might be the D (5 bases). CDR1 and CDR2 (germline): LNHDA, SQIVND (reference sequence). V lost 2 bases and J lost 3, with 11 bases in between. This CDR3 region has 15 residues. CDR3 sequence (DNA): TGTGCCAGTAGTATACCCTACAGGAACAATCAGCCCCAGCATTTT. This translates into CASSIPYRNNQPQHF. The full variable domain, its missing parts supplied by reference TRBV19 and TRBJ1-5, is DGGITQSPKYLFRKEGQNVTLSCEQNLNHDAMYWYRQDPGQGLRLIYYSQIVNDFQKGDIAEGYSVSREKKESFPLTVTSAQKNPTAFYLCASSIPYRNNQPQHFGDGTRLSIL.

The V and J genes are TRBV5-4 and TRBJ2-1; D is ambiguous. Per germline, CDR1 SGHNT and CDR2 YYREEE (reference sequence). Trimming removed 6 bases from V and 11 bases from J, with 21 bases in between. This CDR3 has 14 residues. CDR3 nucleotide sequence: TGTGCCAGCACCCCCCAAGGCGGCAGCAAAAAGCAGTTCTTC. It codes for CASTPQGGSKKQFF.

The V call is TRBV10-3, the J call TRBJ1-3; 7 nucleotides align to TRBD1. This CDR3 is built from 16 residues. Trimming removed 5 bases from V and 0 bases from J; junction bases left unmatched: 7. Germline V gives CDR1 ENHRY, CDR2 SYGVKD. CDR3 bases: TGTGCCATCAGTTTAACCGGGACAGTCTCTGGAAACACCATATATTTT. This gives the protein CAISLTGTVSGNTIYF.

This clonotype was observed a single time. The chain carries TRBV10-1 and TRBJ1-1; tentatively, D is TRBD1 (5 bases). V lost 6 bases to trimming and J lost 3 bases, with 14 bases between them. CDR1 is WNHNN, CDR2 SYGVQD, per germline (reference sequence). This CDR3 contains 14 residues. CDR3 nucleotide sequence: TGCGCCAGCAGGGCGGGGGGGAGAGACACTGAAGCTTTCTTT. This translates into CASRAGGRDTEAFF.

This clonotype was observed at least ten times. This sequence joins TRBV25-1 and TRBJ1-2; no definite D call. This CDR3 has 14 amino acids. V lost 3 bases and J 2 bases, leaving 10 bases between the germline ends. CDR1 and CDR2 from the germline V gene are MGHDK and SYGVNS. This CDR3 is CASSDRNPNYGYTF. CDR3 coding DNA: TGTGCCAGCAGTGACCGGAACCCGAACTATGGCTACACCTTC.